Here is one T cell receptor (beta chain) with its context. This entry is derived from a study of PD-L1 blockade in urothelial cancer. The table came from immunoSEQ multiplex PCR; TCRdb's copy has only in-frame clones and leaves some out. The data show 90,000 or so clones, around 90% seen once. CDR3 length equals 11 residues. CDR1 and CDR2 (germline): SNHLY, FYNNEI. Germline trimming cut 6 bases from V and 10 bases from J; bases unmatched to any gene: 5. Time point denoted: pretreatment peripheral blood. The genes are TRBV2 and TRBJ2-7, with 8 bases identical to TRBD2. The receptor was derived from a man in his sixties with urothelial cancer. The input for sequencing was PBMCs, taken around atezolizumab (anti-PD-L1) treatment. This CDR3 is CASRESGRQYF. The CDR3 nucleotides read TGTGCCAGCAGGGAAAGCGGGAGACAGTACTTC.